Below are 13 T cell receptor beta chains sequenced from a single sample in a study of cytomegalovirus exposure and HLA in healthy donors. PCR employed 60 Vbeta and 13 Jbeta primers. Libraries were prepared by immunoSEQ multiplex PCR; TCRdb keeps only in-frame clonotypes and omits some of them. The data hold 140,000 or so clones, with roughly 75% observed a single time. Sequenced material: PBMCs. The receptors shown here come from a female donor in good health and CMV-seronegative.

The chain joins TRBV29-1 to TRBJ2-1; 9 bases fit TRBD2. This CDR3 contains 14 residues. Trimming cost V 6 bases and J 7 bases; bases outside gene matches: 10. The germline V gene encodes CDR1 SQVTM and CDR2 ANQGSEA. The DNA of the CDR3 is TGCAGCGTCCGGACTAGCGCGGTTAGTAATGAGCAGTTCTTC. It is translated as CSVRTSAVSNEQFF.

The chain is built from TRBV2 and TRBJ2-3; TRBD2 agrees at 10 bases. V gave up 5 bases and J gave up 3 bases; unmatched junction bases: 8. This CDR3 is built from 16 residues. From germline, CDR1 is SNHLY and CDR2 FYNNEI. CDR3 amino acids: CASSLAGARGTDTQYF. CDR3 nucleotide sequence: TGTGCCAGCAGTCTAGCGGGAGCGCGCGGTACAGATACGCAGTATTTT.

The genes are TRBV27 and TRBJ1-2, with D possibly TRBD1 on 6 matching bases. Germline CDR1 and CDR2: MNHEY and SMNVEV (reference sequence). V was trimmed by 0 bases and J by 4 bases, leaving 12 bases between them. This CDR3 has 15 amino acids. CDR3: CASSLSQGFVYGYTF. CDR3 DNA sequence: TGTGCCAGCAGTTTATCTCAGGGGTTTGTCTATGGCTACACCTTC.

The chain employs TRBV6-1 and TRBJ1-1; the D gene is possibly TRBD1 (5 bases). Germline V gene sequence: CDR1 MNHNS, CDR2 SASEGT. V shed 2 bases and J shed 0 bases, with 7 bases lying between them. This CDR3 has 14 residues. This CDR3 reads CASSEPGMNTEAFF. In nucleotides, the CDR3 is TGTGCCAGCAGTGAACCAGGGATGAACACTGAAGCTTTCTTT.

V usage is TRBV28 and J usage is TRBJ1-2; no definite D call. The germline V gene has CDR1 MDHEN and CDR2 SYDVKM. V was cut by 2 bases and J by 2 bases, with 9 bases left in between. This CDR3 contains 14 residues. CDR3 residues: CASSLGALNYGYTF. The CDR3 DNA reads TGTGCCAGCAGTTTAGGAGCCTTGAACTATGGCTACACCTTC.

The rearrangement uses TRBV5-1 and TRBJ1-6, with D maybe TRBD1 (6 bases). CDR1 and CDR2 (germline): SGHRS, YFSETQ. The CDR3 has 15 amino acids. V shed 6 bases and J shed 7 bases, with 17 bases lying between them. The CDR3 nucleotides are TGCGCCAGCAAAGTAGGGGGGGGTTCCAATTCACCCCTCCACTTT. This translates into CASKVGGGSNSPLHF.

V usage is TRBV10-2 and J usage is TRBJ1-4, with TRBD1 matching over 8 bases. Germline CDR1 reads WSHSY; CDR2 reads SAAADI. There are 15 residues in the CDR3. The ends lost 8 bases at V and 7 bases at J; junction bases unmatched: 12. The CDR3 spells CASGGATGASEKLFF. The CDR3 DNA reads TGCGCCAGCGGGGGGGCGACAGGGGCAAGTGAAAAACTGTTTTTT.

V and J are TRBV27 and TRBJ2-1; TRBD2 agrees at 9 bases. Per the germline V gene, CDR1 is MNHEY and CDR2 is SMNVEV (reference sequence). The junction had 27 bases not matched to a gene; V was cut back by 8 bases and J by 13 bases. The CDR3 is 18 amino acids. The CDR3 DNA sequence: TGTGCCAGCGGCCGAAAACCCTCCTCGCGGGAGGGCCCCGGGGCCCAGTTCTTC. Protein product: CASGRKPSSREGPGAQFF.

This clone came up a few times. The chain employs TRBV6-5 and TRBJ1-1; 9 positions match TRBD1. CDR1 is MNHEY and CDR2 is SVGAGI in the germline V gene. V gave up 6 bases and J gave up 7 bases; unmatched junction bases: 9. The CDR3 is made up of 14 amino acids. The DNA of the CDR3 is TGTGCCAGCAGACCACAGGGGGCGGCCTATGAAGCTTTCTTT. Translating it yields CASRPQGAAYEAFF.

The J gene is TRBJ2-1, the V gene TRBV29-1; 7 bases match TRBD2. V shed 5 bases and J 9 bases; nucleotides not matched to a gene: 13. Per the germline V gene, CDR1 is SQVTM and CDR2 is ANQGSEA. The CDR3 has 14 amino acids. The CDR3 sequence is CSVQRGEVNVEQFF. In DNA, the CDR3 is TGCAGCGTTCAACGGGGGGAGGTAAACGTTGAGCAGTTCTTC.

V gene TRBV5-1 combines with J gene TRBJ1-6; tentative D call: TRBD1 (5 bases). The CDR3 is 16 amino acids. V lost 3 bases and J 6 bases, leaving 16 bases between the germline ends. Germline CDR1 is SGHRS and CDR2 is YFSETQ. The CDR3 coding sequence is TGCGCCAGCAGCTGGAGTGGGCAGGGTGGTAATTCACCCCTCCACTTT. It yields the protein CASSWSGQGGNSPLHF.

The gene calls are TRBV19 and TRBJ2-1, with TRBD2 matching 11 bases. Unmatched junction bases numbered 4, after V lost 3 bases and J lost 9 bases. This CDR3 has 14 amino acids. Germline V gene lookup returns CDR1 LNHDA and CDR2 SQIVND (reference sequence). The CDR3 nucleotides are TGTGCCAGTAGTATGGGTAGCGGGGGGGCTGAGCAGTTCTTC. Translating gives CASSMGSGGAEQFF. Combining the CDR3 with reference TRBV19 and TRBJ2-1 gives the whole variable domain DGGITQSPKYLFRKEGQNVTLSCEQNLNHDAMYWYRQDPGQGLRLIYYSQIVNDFQKGDIAEGYSVSREKKESFPLTVTSAQKNPTAFYLCASSMGSGGAEQFFGPGTRLTVL.

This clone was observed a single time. DNA of the CDR3: TGTGCCAGCAGCCCACAGATCCCGAACACTGAAGCTTTCTTT. This translates into CASSPQIPNTEAFF. This chain connects TRBV14 to TRBJ1-1; D unclear. The V gene lost 4 bases and the J gene lost 1 base, with 10 bases spanning the gap. The CDR3 runs 14 residues. CDR1 SGHDN and CDR2 FVKESK come from the germline V gene. Complete variable domain (other parts from reference TRBV14 and TRBJ1-1): EAGVTQFPSHSVIEKGQTVTLRCDPISGHDNLYWYRRVMGKEIKFLLHFVKESKQDESGMPNNRFLAERTGGTYSTLKVQPAELEDSGVYFCASSPQIPNTEAFFGQGTRLTVV.